Sequencing of this TCR beta chain was carried out in a study of blood T cell repertoires in COVID-19. This clone came up once. Grouping used clinical history reported by participants in a survey and questionnaire. V was shortened by 2 bases and J by 3 bases, with 4 bases between the two germline ends. The germline V gene encodes CDR1 DFQATT and CDR2 SNEGSKA (reference sequence). This CDR3 contains 11 residues. In the authors' methods: The assay estimated nucleated cells by amplifying reference gene primers. Only in-frame clones appear in the TCRdb table, and some are missing; sequencing was by immunoSEQ multiplex PCR. That table furnishes V, J and clone size, whereas the DNA furnished D and trimming. There are under 250,000 clones in the sample; 85% to 90% occur only once, and roughly 1.7% lies in the top ten.

This clonotype was sampled from a man between 35 and 55 years old who had recovered from COVID-19. Specimen: PBMCs or T cells enriched from blood (not recorded which). The V and J genes are TRBV20-1 and TRBJ2-5; D remains ambiguous. DNA for the CDR3: TGCAGTGCTAGACCTGAAGAGACCCAGTACTTC. This encodes CSARPEETQYF.